Shown below are 22 T cell receptor beta chains from a single sample sequenced in a study of cytomegalovirus exposure and HLA in healthy donors (dated by TCRdb to about 2017). The library was made by the immunoSEQ multiplex PCR assay. For the multiplex PCR, a mixture combining 60 forward primers for TCR Vbeta segments and 13 reverse primers for TCR Jbeta segments was used. As stored in TCRdb, this immuneACCESS dataset retains in-frame rearrangements with V and J assigned. A fraction of the clones does not appear; measured against another copy, unresolved V genes explain less than half of the discrepancy, and the remainder lacks a known reason. The sample table contains around 91,000 clones; only one count was recorded for around 59% of them. The top ten hold 2% to 2.5% of the sample. Sequencing was performed on PBMCs. All receptors derive from a human donor in good health.

This clone has a handful of counts. This rearrangement joins TRBV6-6 to TRBJ2-1; maybe TRBD2 (7 bases). Germline V gene data show CDR1 as MNHNY and CDR2 as SVGAGI (reference sequence). The CDR3 has 15 residues. V was clipped by 0 bases and J by 4 bases, with 10 bases between them. CDR3 residues: CASSYSAGAYNEQFF. CDR3 DNA sequence: TGTGCCAGCAGTTACTCGGCGGGGGCTTACAATGAGCAGTTCTTC.

V is TRBV6-6 and J is TRBJ1-6; maybe TRBD1 (6 bases). CDR1 is MNHNY, CDR2 SVGAGI, per germline (reference sequence). The germline V and J ends were trimmed by 0 bases and 8 bases, with 11 bases remaining between them. This CDR3 is built from 15 residues. For the CDR3, the DNA is TGTGCCAGCAGTTACTCGGGACAAGGGGATTCACCCCTCCACTTT. Amino acids: CASSYSGQGDSPLHF.

V usage is TRBV2 and J usage is TRBJ2-2; 10 bases line up with TRBD2. Trimming at V came to 7 bases and at J to 5 bases, leaving 7 bases not matched to a gene. This CDR3 has 15 amino acids. Germline V gene sequence: CDR1 SNHLY, CDR2 FYNNEI. This chain's CDR3 is CASTLSSGGTGELFF. The CDR3 coding sequence is TGTGCCAGCACCCTGAGTAGCGGGGGGACCGGGGAGCTGTTTTTT. Together with reference TRBV2 and TRBJ2-2, the CDR3 gives the full variable domain: EPEVTQTPSHQVTQMGQEVILRCVPISNHLYFYWYRQILGQKVEFLVSFYNNEISEKSEIFDDQFSVERPDGSNFTLKIRSTKLEDSAMYFCASTLSSGGTGELFFGEGSRLTVL.

For the CDR3, the DNA is TGTGCCAGCAGCCCCATTGGTGAGGGTCTTGGTGGCTACACCTTC. It translates to CASSPIGEGLGGYTF. V gene TRBV7-9 combines with J gene TRBJ1-2; no clear D. Trimming removed 5 bases at V and 7 bases at J, with 20 bases between. This CDR3 comprises 15 residues. Germline lookup yields CDR1 SEHNR and CDR2 FQNEAQ (reference sequence).

The rearrangement links TRBV4-3 to TRBJ1-3, with no clear D. Trimming removed 0 bases at V and 3 bases at J, with 9 bases between. This CDR3 spans 15 amino acids. Germline CDR1 is LGHNA and CDR2 is YSLEER. CDR3 DNA sequence: TGCGCCAGCAGCCAAGATCGAGGGATTGGAAACACCATATATTTT. This translates into CASSQDRGIGNTIYF.

The gene calls are TRBV2 and TRBJ2-2, with TRBD1 matching over 12 bases. The CDR3 has 15 residues. Germline V CDR1 and CDR2: SNHLY, FYNNEI. Germline trimming cut 7 bases from V and 7 bases from J; bases unmatched to any gene: 7. The CDR3 is CASIGGTGGGGELFF. The DNA for the CDR3 is TGTGCCAGCATCGGGGGGACAGGGGGCGGCGGGGAGCTGTTTTTT.

The rearrangement uses TRBV5-5 and TRBJ2-7; D unresolved. Germline CDR1 reads SGHKS; CDR2 reads YYEKEE (reference sequence). The CDR3 covers 14 residues. Between the trimmed V and J ends, which lost 1 base and 3 bases, there was a span of 11 bases. CDR3 residues: CASSLTVPFYEQYF. DNA of the CDR3: TGTGCCAGCAGCTTGACAGTTCCCTTCTACGAGCAGTACTTC.

The chain carries TRBV5-5 and TRBJ2-7, with a tentative D call TRBD2 (5 bases). This CDR3 has 13 residues. The germline V gene has CDR1 SGHKS and CDR2 YYEKEE (reference sequence). Trimming left V 5 bases short and J 1 base short, with 10 bases between. This CDR3 reads CASRLEASYEQYF. As DNA, the CDR3 is TGTGCCAGCAGACTGGAGGCTTCCTACGAGCAGTACTTC.

This clone was seen only a few times. The CDR3 region is CASSVGSSGGPQETQYF. The CDR3 DNA follows: TGTGCCAGCAGCGTAGGGTCTAGCGGGGGGCCTCAAGAGACCCAGTACTTC. V is TRBV9 and J is TRBJ2-5; 11 bases fit TRBD2. V shed 0 bases, J shed 2 bases, and the junction held 6 bases outside the gene matches. Per germline, CDR1 SGDLS and CDR2 YYNGEE. The CDR3 extends over 17 amino acids.

The CDR3 reads CASTEWAGDIDTQYF. CDR3 sequence (DNA): TGTGCCAGCACAGAGTGGGCGGGGGACATAGATACGCAGTATTTT. The chain uses TRBV7-2 and TRBJ2-3; D is possibly TRBD2 (7 bases). Per the germline V gene, CDR1 is SGHTA and CDR2 is FQGNSA. The ends were cut back, 7 bases at V and 5 bases at J, with 19 bases in the middle. This CDR3 region has 15 residues.

The V gene is TRBV9, the J gene TRBJ2-5; 8 bases are shared with TRBD2. This CDR3 comprises 13 residues. Trimming cost V 6 bases and J 5 bases; bases outside gene matches: 6. Per the germline V gene, CDR1 is SGDLS and CDR2 is YYNGEE. DNA of the CDR3: TGTGCCAGCAATTCGGGGGGGCCGGAGACCCAGTACTTC. Translating it yields CASNSGGPETQYF.

V and J are TRBV5-6 and TRBJ2-3, with D perhaps matching TRBD2 (6 bases). The germline V and J ends were trimmed by 4 bases and 8 bases, with 17 bases remaining between them. This CDR3 comprises 14 residues. Germline CDR1 is SGHDT and CDR2 is YYEEEE. CDR3 DNA sequence: TGTGCCAGCAGCCTCTTGACTAGTTCGGGTACGCAGTATTTT. Translation: CASSLLTSSGTQYF.

The CDR3 region is CASSVGGGPGGQETQYF. CDR3 in DNA: TGTGCCAGCAGCGTAGGTGGGGGGCCGGGAGGCCAAGAGACCCAGTACTTC. This rearrangement joins TRBV9 to TRBJ2-5; a weak D match, TRBD2 (7 bases). This CDR3 region has 17 residues. The ends were cut back, 0 bases at V and 1 base at J, with 16 bases in the middle. The germline gives CDR1 SGDLS, CDR2 YYNGEE.

The rearrangement links TRBV7-2 to TRBJ1-2; a possible D gene is TRBD1 (5 bases). Germline assignment: CDR1 SGHTA and CDR2 FQGNSA. The length of the CDR3 is 14 residues. Trimming removed 1 base at V and 5 bases at J, with 11 bases between. The CDR3 spells CASSLVGGGYGYTF. The CDR3 nucleotides are TGTGCCAGCAGCTTAGTTGGGGGGGGGTATGGCTACACCTTC.

This clone was counted between two and nine times. The chain has TRBV9 and TRBJ2-2; possibly TRBD1 for D (6 bases). CDR3 length: 14 amino acids. V lost 5 bases to trimming and J lost 6 bases, with 14 bases between them. Germline loops: CDR1 SGDLS, CDR2 YYNGEE. Written as DNA, the CDR3 is TGTGCCAGCAGTCGTACAGGGTGGCCCGGGGAGCTGTTTTTT. Translated: CASSRTGWPGELFF.

The rearrangement joins TRBV4-3 to TRBJ2-3; TRBD1 is a possible D gene (6 bases). Between the trimmed V and J ends, which lost 5 bases and 2 bases, there was a span of 14 bases. CDR1 is LGHNA and CDR2 is YSLEER in the germline V gene. This CDR3 contains 15 residues. The DNA for the CDR3 is TGCGCCAGCAGCTCACGGACAGCAACCACAGATACGCAGTATTTT. Protein sequence: CASSSRTATTDTQYF.

The gene calls are TRBV19 and TRBJ1-2; tentatively, D is TRBD1 (6 bases). Trimming cost V 7 bases and J 2 bases, with 14 bases left between them. The CDR3 is made up of 14 amino acids. Germline V gives CDR1 LNHDA, CDR2 SQIVND (reference sequence). CDR3 region: CASTRDTENYGYTF. In nucleotides, the CDR3 is TGTGCCAGTACACGGGACACCGAAAACTATGGCTACACCTTC.

This chain joins TRBV19 and TRBJ1-3; D is uncertain. V lost 0 bases and J lost 9, with 24 bases in between. The CDR3 has 18 residues. CDR1 LNHDA and CDR2 SQIVND come from the germline V gene (reference sequence). The CDR3 spells CASSIDLHGSGLAGTIYF. The CDR3 DNA reads as TGTGCCAGTAGTATAGATCTTCACGGGAGCGGGCTGGCGGGCACCATATATTTT.

The chain combines TRBV6-6 with TRBJ2-7, with a weak D call TRBD1 (5 bases). The CDR3 is 13 residues long. From germline, CDR1 is MNHNY and CDR2 SVGAGI (reference sequence). With 7 bases removed from V and 2 bases from J, the gap between germline ends came to 12 bases. The CDR3 is CASTRQPPYEQYF. The CDR3, as DNA: TGTGCCAGCACAAGACAGCCTCCCTACGAGCAGTACTTC.

This clone was observed a handful of times. In nucleotides, the CDR3 is TGTGCCAGCAGCATTACGATGCCGGGACAGAGGGGAACAGATACGCAGTATTTT. This gives the protein CASSITMPGQRGTDTQYF. The V gene is TRBV7-9, the J gene TRBJ2-3; 7 bases fit TRBD1. CDR1 is SEHNR and CDR2 is FQNEAQ in the germline V gene (reference sequence). The CDR3 is 18 residues long. The V segment lost 5 bases and the J segment 3 bases; nucleotides outside the gene matches: 17.

The table lists this clone with a few counts. The chain carries TRBV19 and TRBJ2-1; 12 positions match TRBD2. Per germline, CDR1 LNHDA and CDR2 SQIVND (reference sequence). This CDR3 comprises 18 residues. With V trimmed by 3 bases and J by 3 bases, 9 bases remained unmatched. In DNA, the CDR3 is TGTGCCAGTAGTATCGGGCCTAGCGGGGGGGCGGGCTACAATGAGCAGTTCTTC. Protein sequence: CASSIGPSGGAGYNEQFF.

The chain employs TRBV9 and TRBJ2-1, with D unresolved. The CDR3 totals 11 residues. Between the trimmed V and J ends, which lost 4 bases and 5 bases, there was a span of 4 bases. Germline V gene data show CDR1 as SGDLS and CDR2 as YYNGEE. This CDR3 is CASSFNNEQFF. CDR3 DNA sequence: TGTGCCAGCAGCTTCAACAATGAGCAGTTCTTC.